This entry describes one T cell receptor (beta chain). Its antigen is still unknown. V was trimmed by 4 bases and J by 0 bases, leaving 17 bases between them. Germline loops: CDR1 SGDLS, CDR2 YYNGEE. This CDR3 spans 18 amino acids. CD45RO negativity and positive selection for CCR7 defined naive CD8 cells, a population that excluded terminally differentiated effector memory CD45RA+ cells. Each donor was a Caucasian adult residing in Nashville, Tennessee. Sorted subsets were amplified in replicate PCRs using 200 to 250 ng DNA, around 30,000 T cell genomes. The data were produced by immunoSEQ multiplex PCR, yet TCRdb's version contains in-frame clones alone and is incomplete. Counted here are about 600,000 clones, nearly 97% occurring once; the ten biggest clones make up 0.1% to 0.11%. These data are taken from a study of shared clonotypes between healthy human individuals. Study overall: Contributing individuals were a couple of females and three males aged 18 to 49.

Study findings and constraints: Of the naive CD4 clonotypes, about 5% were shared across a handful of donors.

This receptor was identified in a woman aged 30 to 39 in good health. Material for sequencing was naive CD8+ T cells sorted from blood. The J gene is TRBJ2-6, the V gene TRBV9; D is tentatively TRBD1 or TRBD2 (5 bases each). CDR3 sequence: CASSFPGRKSSGANVLTF. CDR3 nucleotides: TGTGCCAGCAGCTTCCCGGGACGGAAGAGCTCTGGGGCCAACGTCCTGACTTTC.